This entry describes one TCR beta chain. The data stem from a study of blood T cell repertoires in COVID-19. Study-wide background: The United States, Italy and Spain were the sources of the acute and convalescent COVID-19 samples. T cells, B-cell-depleted T cells, or PBMCs supplied cDNA or gDNA.

As originally analysed: Estimation of nucleated cell counts relied on the amplification of reference gene primers. Assay used: immunoSEQ multiplex PCR; TCRdb lists only in-frame clones, some missing. That table is the source of V, J and clone size, and D and trimming were worked out from the DNA. The sample holds about 170,000 clones; approximately 90% are singletons and the top ten take almost 5%. Per the germline V gene, CDR1 is KGHDR and CDR2 is SFDVKD. Trimming stripped 2 bases from V and 7 bases from J, with 14 bases between. There are 15 residues in the CDR3. Enrolment of Seattle patients took place during active infection, and they were followed longitudinally.

The V call is TRBV24-1, the J call TRBJ2-1, with D tentatively TRBD2 (5 bases). The source is a man aged 18-30 years with COVID-19, enrolled during active disease. Input material: peripheral blood. The CDR3 region is CATSDWERNGNEQFF. For the CDR3, the DNA is TGTGCCACCAGTGATTGGGAGCGGAACGGGAATGAGCAGTTCTTC.